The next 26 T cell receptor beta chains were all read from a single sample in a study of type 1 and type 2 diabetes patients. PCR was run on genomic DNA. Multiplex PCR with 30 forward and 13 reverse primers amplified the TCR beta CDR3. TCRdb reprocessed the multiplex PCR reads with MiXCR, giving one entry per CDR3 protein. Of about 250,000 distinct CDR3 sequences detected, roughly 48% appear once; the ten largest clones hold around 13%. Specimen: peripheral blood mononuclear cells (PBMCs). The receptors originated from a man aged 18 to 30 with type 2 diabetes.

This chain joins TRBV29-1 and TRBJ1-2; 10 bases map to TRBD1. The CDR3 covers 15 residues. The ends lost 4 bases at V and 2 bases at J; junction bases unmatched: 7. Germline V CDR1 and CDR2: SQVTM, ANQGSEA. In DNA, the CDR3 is TGCAGCGTTGTAGGTTCGGGACAGGGGAACTATGGCTACACCTTC. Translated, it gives CSVVGSGQGNYGYTF. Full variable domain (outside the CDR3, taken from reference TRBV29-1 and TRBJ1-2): SAVISQKPSRDICQRGTSLTIQCQVDSQVTMMFWYRQQPGQSLTLIATANQGSEATYESGFVIDKFPISRPNLTFSTLTVSNMSPEDSSIYLCSVVGSGQGNYGYTFGSGTRLTVV.

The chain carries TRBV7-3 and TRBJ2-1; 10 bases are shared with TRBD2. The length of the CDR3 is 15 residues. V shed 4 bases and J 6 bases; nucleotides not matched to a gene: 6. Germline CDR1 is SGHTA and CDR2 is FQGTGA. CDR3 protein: CASSSRTSGINEQFF. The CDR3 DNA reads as TGTGCCAGCAGCTCGCGGACTAGCGGCATCAATGAGCAGTTCTTC.

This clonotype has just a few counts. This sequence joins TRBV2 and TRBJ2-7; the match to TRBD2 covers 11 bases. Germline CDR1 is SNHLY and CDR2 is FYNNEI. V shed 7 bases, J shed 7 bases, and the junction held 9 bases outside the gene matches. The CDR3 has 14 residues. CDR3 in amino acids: CASIGTSGGREQYF. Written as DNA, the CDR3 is TGTGCCAGCATTGGAACTAGCGGGGGTCGGGAGCAGTACTTC.

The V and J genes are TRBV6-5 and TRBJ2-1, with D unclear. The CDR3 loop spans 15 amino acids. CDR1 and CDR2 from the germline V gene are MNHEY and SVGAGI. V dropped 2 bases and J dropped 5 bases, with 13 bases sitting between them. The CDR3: CASSYDGRSNNEQFF. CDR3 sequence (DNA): TGTGCCAGCAGTTACGACGGACGGTCTAACAATGAGCAGTTCTTC.

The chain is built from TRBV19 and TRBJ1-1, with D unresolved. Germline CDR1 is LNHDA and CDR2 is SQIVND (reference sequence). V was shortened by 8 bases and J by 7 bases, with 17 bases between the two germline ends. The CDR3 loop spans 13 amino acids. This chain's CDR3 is CASVTGGRDEAFF. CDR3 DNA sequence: TGTGCCAGTGTTACCGGAGGGCGAGATGAAGCTTTCTTT.

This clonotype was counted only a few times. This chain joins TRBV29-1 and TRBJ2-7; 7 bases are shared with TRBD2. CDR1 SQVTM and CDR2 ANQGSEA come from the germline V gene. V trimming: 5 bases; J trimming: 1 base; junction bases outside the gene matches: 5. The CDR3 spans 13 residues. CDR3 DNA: TGCAGCGTTAGAGCTAGCGGTTCCTACGAGCAGTACTTC. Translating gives CSVRASGSYEQYF.

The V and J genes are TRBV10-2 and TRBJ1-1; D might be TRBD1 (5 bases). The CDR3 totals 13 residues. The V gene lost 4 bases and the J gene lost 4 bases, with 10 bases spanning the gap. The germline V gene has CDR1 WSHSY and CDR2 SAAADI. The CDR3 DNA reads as TGCGCCAGCAGTGTTGAGGGACCCACTGAAGCTTTCTTT. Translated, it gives CASSVEGPTEAFF.

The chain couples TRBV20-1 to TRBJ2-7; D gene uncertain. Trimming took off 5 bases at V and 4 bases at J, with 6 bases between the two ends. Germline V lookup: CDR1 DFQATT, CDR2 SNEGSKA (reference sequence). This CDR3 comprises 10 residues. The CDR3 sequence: CSASYYEQYF. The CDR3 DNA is TGCAGTGCTTCTTATTACGAGCAGTACTTC.

The CDR3 loop is CASRDLGDTEAFF. DNA for the CDR3: TGCGCCAGCAGGGACCTGGGGGACACTGAAGCTTTCTTT. J is TRBJ1-1 and V is TRBV10-2, with D maybe TRBD1 (5 bases). V gave up 6 bases and J gave up 3 bases, with 11 bases separating them. CDR1 WSHSY and CDR2 SAAADI come from the germline V gene. This CDR3 has 13 residues.

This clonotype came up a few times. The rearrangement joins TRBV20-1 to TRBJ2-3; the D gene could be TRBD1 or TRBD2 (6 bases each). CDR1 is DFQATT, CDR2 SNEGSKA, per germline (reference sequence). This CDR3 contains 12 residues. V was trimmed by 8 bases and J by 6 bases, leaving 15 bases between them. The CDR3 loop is CSYLTGGDTQYF. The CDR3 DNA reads TGCAGTTATCTGACAGGAGGGGATACGCAGTATTTT.

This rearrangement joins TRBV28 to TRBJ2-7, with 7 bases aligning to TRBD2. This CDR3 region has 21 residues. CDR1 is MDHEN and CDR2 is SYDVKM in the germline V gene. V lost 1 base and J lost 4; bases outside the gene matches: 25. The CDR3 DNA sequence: TGTGCCAGCAGTTTATTTCTGGGAAACAATAACTCTAGCGGTATGCGGTACGAGCAGTACTTC. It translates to CASSLFLGNNNSSGMRYEQYF.

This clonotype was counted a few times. The CDR3 region is CASSRTPGYYEQYF. In nucleotides, the CDR3 is TGTGCCAGCAGCAGGACCCCGGGTTACTACGAGCAGTACTTC. V gene TRBV12-3 or TRBV12-4 combines with J gene TRBJ2-7; D gene unclear. This CDR3 comprises 14 residues. The germline V and J ends were trimmed by 6 bases and 3 bases, with 15 bases remaining between them.

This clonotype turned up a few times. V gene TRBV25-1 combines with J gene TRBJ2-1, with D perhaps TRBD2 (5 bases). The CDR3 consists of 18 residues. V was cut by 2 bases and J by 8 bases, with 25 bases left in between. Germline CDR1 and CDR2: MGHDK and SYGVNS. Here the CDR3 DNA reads TGTGCCAGCAGTGAAAACTCCCTACTAGGAGAGACAAGCGATGAGCAGTTCTTC. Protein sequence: CASSENSLLGETSDEQFF.

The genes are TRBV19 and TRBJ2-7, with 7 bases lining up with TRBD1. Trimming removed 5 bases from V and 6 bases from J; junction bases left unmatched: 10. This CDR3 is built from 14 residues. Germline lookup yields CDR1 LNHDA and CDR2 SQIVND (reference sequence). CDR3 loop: CASSPLRAGGEQYF. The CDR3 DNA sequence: TGTGCCAGTAGTCCCTTGAGGGCAGGGGGCGAGCAGTACTTC.

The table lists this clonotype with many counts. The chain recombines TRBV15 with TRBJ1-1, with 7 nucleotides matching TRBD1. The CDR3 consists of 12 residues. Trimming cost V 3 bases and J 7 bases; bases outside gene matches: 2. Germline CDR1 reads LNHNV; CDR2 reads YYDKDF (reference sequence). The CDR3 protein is CATSSRQGEAFF. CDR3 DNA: TGTGCCACCAGCAGCAGACAGGGTGAAGCTTTCTTT. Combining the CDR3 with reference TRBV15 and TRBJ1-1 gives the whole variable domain DAMVIQNPRYQVTQFGKPVTLSCSQTLNHNVMYWYQQKSSQAPKLLFHYYDKDFNNEADTPDNFQSRRPNTSFCFLDIRSPGLGDTAMYLCATSSRQGEAFFGQGTRLTVV.

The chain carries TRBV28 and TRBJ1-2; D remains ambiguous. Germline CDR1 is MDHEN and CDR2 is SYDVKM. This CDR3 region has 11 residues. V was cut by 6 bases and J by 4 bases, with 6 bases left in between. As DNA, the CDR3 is TGTGCCAGCAGGGACGTCTATGGCTACACCTTC. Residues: CASRDVYGYTF.

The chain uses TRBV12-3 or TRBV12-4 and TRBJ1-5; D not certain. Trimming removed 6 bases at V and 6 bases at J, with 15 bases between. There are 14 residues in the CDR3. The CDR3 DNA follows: TGTGCCAGCAGCGCCGAGCAGGTTGGTCAGCCCCAGCATTTT. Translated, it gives CASSAEQVGQPQHF.

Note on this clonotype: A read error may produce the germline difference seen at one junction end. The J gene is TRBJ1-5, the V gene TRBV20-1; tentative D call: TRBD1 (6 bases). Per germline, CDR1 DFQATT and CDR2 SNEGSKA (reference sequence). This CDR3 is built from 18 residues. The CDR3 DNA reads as TGCAGTGCTCCCCCCGGGAGGGGGGGTGACCCTAGCAATCAGCTCCAGCATTTT. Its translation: CSAPPGRGGDPSNQLQHF.

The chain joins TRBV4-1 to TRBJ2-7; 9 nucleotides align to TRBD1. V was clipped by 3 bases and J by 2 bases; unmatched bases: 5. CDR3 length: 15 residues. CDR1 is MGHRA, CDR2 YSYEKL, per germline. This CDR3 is CASSHPGTGTYEQYF. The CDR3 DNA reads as TGCGCCAGCAGCCATCCCGGGACAGGGACCTACGAGCAGTACTTC.

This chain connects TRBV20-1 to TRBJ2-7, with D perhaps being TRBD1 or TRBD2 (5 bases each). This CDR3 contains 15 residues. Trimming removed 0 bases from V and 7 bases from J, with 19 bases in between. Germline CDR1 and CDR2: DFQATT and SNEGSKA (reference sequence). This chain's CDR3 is CSARDFGTTVLEQYF. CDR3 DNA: TGCAGTGCTAGAGATTTCGGGACCACTGTTTTGGAGCAGTACTTC.

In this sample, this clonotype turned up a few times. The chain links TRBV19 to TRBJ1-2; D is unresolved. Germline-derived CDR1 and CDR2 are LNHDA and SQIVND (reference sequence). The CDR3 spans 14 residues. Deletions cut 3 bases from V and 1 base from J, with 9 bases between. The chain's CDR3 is CASSIIAGNYGYTF. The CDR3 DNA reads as TGTGCCAGTAGTATTATTGCGGGTAACTATGGCTACACCTTC.

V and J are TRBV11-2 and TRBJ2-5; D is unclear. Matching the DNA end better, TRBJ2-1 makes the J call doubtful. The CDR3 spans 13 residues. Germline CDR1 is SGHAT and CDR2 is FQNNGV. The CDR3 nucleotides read TGTGCCAGCAGCTTAGAACGATCCATGCGGCAGTTCTTC. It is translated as CASSLERSMRQFF.

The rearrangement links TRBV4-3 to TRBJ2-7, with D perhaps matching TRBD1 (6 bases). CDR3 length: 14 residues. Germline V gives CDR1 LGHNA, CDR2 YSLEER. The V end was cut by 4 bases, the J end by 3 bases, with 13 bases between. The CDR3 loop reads CASSLDRFGYEQYF. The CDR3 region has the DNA TGCGCCAGCAGCCTCGACAGGTTCGGCTACGAGCAGTACTTC.

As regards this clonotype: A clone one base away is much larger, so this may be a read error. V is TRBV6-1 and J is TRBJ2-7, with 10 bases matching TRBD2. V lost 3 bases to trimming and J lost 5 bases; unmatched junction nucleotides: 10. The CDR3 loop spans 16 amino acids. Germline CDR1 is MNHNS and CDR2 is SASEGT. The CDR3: CASSESFGTSDNEQYF. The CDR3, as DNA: TGTGCCAGCAGTGAGTCGTTTGGGACTAGCGACAACGAGCAGTACTTC.

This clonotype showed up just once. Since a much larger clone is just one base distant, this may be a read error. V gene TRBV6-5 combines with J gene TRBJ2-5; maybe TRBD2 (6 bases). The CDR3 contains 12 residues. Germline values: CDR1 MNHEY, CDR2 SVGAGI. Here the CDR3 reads CASSGGWGTQYF. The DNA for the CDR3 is TGCGCCAGCAGTGGGGGGTGGGGGACCCAGTACTTC.

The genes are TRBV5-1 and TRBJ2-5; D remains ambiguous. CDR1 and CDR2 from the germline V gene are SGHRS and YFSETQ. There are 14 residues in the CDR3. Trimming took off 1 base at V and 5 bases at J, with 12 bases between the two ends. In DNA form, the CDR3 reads TGCGCCAGCAGCTTGATCGGCTACCGGGAGACCCAGTACTTC. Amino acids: CASSLIGYRETQYF. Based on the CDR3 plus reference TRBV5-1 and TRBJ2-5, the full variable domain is KAGVTQTPRYLIKTRGQQVTLSCSPISGHRSVSWYQQTPGQGLQFLFEYFSETQRNKGNFPGRFSGRQFSNSRSEMNVSTLELGDSALYLCASSLIGYRETQYFGPGTRLLVL.